This section outlines one T cell receptor beta chain sequence together with its context. This sample is drawn from a study of shared T cell receptors in the human thymus. Germline assignment: CDR1 SGHNT and CDR2 YYREEE (reference sequence). The CDR3 length is 14 residues. V lost 0 bases and J 0 bases, leaving 6 bases between the germline ends. Sequenced by immunoSEQ multiplex PCR; TCRdb stores in-frame clones only, minus some. The table shows 550,000 to 800,000 clones, with 80% to 90% occurring only once. These data are also associated with another study on human thymus T cells. Turning to that study: Having surgery to correct congenital heart defects, healthy Finnish infants acted as the donors. Thymus was obtained from resections taken during corrective heart surgery. In thymic and blood repertoires alike, V and J usage looked biased. Related research described thymic repertoires that were highly overlapping among unrelated individuals.

The rearrangement joins TRBV5-4 to TRBJ1-1, with D unclear. The specimen sequenced was thymocytes. This receptor was identified in a girl under three years old with a congenital heart defect. The CDR3 DNA follows: TGTGCCAGCAGCTTGGATCAGGTGAACACTGAAGCTTTCTTT. This gives the protein CASSLDQVNTEAFF.